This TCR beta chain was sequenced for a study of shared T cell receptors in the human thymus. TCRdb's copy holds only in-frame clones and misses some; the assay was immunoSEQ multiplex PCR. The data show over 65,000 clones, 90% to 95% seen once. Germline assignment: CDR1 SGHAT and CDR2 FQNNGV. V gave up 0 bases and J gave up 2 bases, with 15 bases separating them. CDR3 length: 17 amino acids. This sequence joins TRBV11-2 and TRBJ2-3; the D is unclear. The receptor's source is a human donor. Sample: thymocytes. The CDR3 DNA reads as TGTGCCAGCAGCTTAGATCGAAGCTTTGAATACACAGATACGCAGTATTTT. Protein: CASSLDRSFEYTDTQYF.